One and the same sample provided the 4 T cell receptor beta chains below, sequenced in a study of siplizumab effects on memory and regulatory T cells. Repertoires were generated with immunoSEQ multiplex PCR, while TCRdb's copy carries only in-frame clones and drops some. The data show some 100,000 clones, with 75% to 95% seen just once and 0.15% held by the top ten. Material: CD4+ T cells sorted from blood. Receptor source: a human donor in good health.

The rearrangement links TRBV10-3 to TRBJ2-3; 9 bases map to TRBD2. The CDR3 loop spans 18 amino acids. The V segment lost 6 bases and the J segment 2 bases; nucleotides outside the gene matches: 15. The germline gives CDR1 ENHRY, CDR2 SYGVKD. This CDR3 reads CAISPSLASGASTDTQYF. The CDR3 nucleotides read TGTGCCATCAGCCCGAGTCTCGCTAGCGGGGCGTCCACAGATACGCAGTATTTT.

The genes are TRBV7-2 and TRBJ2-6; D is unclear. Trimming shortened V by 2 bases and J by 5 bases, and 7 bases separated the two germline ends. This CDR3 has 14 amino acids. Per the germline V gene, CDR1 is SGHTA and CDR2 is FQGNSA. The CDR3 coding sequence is TGTGCCAGCAGCTTATTTGGCCGGGCCAACGTCCTGACTTTC. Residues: CASSLFGRANVLTF.

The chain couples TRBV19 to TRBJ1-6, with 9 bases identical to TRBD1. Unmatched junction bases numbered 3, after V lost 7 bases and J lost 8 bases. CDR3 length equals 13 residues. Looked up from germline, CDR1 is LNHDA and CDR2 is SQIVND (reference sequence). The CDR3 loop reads CASKTGGDSPLHF. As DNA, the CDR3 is TGTGCCAGTAAGACAGGGGGTGATTCACCCCTCCACTTT.

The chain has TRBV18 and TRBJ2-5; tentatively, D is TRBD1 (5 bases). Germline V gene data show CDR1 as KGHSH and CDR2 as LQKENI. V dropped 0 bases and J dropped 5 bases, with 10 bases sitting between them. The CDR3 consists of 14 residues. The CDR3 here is CASSPPSRVETQYF. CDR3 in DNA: TGTGCCAGCTCACCACCTTCCAGGGTGGAGACCCAGTACTTC. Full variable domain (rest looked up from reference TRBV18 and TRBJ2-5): NAGVMQNPRHLVRRRGQEARLRCSPMKGHSHVYWYRQLPEEGLKFMVYLQKENIIDESGMPKERFSAEFPKEGPSILRIQQVVRGDSAAYFCASSPPSRVETQYFGPGTRLLVL.